This entry lists 20 T cell receptor beta chains sequenced from one sample in a study of T cell changes during pregnancy in multiple sclerosis (dated by TCRdb to the late 2010s). Receptor amplification or capture employed the immunoSEQ multiplex PCR assay. TCRdb re-hosts the immuneACCESS table, in-frame sequences only. Its copies lack some clones; in the studies checked, an unresolved V gene accounts for under half of them, and the cause for the rest is not known. Present in this sample are about 59,000 clones, roughly 94% of which were seen just once. In total, the top ten clones hold 2.5% to 3% of the sample. Specimen: CD8+ T cells from peripheral blood mononuclear cells, collected after pregnancy. These receptors were obtained from a female donor with multiple sclerosis, enrolled in a pregnancy study.

This chain uses TRBV19 with TRBJ2-2; D is undetermined. This CDR3 is built from 14 residues. Trimming took 3 bases from V and 4 from J, leaving 9 bases between them. Germline V gene sequence: CDR1 LNHDA, CDR2 SQIVND (reference sequence). CDR3 region: CASSIYEATGELFF. CDR3 in DNA: TGTGCCAGTAGTATTTATGAGGCCACCGGGGAGCTGTTTTTT.

The V call is TRBV4-1, the J call TRBJ2-5; D remains ambiguous. The V gene lost 1 base and the J gene lost 1 base, with 7 bases spanning the gap. The CDR3 is 14 amino acids. CDR1 and CDR2 from the germline V gene are MGHRA and YSYEKL. CDR3 protein: CASSQGHIQETQYF. As DNA, the CDR3 is TGCGCCAGCAGCCAAGGACATATCCAAGAGACCCAGTACTTC.

V usage is TRBV9 and J usage is TRBJ2-7; maybe TRBD2 (7 bases). CDR3 length: 15 residues. Trimming left V 0 bases short and J 1 base short, with 11 bases between. Germline assignment: CDR1 SGDLS and CDR2 YYNGEE. The CDR3 nucleotides read TGTGCCAGCAGCGTAGGGGGGGGCGGATCCTACGAGCAGTACTTC. Translating gives CASSVGGGGSYEQYF.

The V gene is TRBV7-9, the J gene TRBJ1-2, with D uncertain. CDR1 and CDR2 from the germline V gene are SEHNR and FQNEAQ (reference sequence). V lost 2 bases and J 4 bases, leaving 17 bases between the germline ends. The CDR3 sequence is 16 residues long. CDR3 protein: CASSLSRGPASYGYTF. The CDR3 bases are TGTGCCAGCAGCTTATCTCGGGGTCCAGCAAGCTATGGCTACACCTTC.

The rearrangement joins TRBV28 to TRBJ1-2; a possible D gene is TRBD1 (5 bases). Per the germline V gene, CDR1 is MDHEN and CDR2 is SYDVKM. V lost 2 bases and J lost 6, with 7 bases in between. The CDR3 totals 12 residues. The CDR3 protein is CASSLQGHGYTF. Here the CDR3 DNA reads TGTGCCAGCAGTTTACAGGGCCATGGCTACACCTTC.

This chain uses TRBV7-9 with TRBJ2-3; D is perhaps TRBD1 (6 bases). This CDR3 contains 17 residues. Germline CDR1 and CDR2: SEHNR and FQNEAQ (reference sequence). V was pared by 5 bases and J by 5 bases, with 23 bases between. The CDR3 here is CASSPSPGTGSVDTQYF. The CDR3 DNA follows: TGTGCCAGCAGCCCCTCCCCCGGTACAGGGTCGGTAGATACGCAGTATTTT.

The chain recombines TRBV4-2 with TRBJ2-2; the D gene is possibly TRBD2 (7 bases). Germline CDR1 LGHNA, CDR2 YNFKEQ. The CDR3 consists of 20 residues. V lost 4 bases and J 5 bases, leaving 29 bases between the germline ends. The CDR3 sequence is CASSRTKGGVVQIETGELFF. In DNA form, the CDR3 reads TGTGCCAGCAGCCGCACGAAGGGGGGGGTGGTTCAAATTGAGACCGGGGAGCTGTTTTTT.

The chain has TRBV9 and TRBJ2-5, with D possibly being TRBD2 (6 bases). The germline gives CDR1 SGDLS, CDR2 YYNGEE. The CDR3 length is 13 residues. V gave up 3 bases and J gave up 5 bases, with 11 bases separating them. The CDR3 spells CASSADRGETQYF. In DNA, the CDR3 is TGTGCCAGCAGCGCCGACCGGGGGGAGACCCAGTACTTC.

V gene TRBV5-4 combines with J gene TRBJ1-2, with D tentatively TRBD1 (6 bases). Trimming left V 3 bases short and J 2 bases short, with 11 bases between. Germline lookup yields CDR1 SGHNT and CDR2 YYREEE (reference sequence). This CDR3 is 14 amino acids long. CDR3 bases: TGTGCCAGCAGCTACACAGGGCTCAACTATGGCTACACCTTC. This gives the protein CASSYTGLNYGYTF. Combining the CDR3 with reference TRBV5-4 and TRBJ1-2 gives the whole variable domain ETGVTQSPTHLIKTRGQQVTLRCSSQSGHNTVSWYQQALGQGPQFIFQYYREEENGRGNFPPRFSGLQFPNYSSELNVNALELDDSALYLCASSYTGLNYGYTFGSGTRLTVV.

The gene calls are TRBV19 and TRBJ2-7; TRBD2 aligns across 13 bases. Germline CDR1 reads LNHDA; CDR2 reads SQIVND (reference sequence). The CDR3 totals 14 residues. The trim removed 5 bases at V and 4 bases at J, leaving 2 bases unmatched. CDR3 sequence: CASSEGLAGYEQYF. The CDR3 coding sequence is TGTGCCAGTAGTGAGGGACTAGCGGGGTACGAGCAGTACTTC.

The chain joins TRBV2 to TRBJ2-1; 7 nucleotides match TRBD1. V gave up 5 bases and J gave up 1 base; unmatched junction bases: 2. Germline CDR1 reads SNHLY; CDR2 reads FYNNEI. This CDR3 region has 14 residues. CDR3 nucleotide sequence: TGTGCCAGCAGTAACAGGGGTTCCTACAATGAGCAGTTCTTC. Translated, it gives CASSNRGSYNEQFF.

The V and J genes are TRBV19 and TRBJ2-7; 9 bases line up with TRBD1. Trimming at V came to 5 bases and at J to 5 bases, leaving 7 bases not matched to a gene. Germline V lookup: CDR1 LNHDA, CDR2 SQIVND (reference sequence). The CDR3 runs 14 residues. This CDR3 is CASSPGTGSHEQYF. CDR3 bases: TGTGCCAGTAGTCCAGGGACAGGGAGCCACGAGCAGTACTTC.

This clone appeared a single time. The chain links TRBV29-1 to TRBJ1-1, with D possibly matching TRBD1 (5 bases). The germline CDR1 and CDR2 sequences are SQVTM and ANQGSEA. Trimming cost V 4 bases and J 3 bases, with 18 bases left between them. The CDR3 runs 15 residues. Written as DNA, the CDR3 is TGCAGCGTTGTGGGTCCAACGGGGGGATACACTGAAGCTTTCTTT. Amino acids: CSVVGPTGGYTEAFF.

The chain joins TRBV6-6 to TRBJ1-5; the D is unclear. Per germline, CDR1 MNHNY and CDR2 SVGAGI (reference sequence). The CDR3 is 12 amino acids. Trimming cost V 0 bases and J 6 bases, with 3 bases left between them. The CDR3 is CASSYSSQPQHF. The DNA of the CDR3 is TGTGCCAGCAGTTACTCCTCTCAGCCCCAGCATTTT.

The chain carries TRBV11-2 and TRBJ2-1; D unresolved. This CDR3 comprises 13 residues. From germline, CDR1 is SGHAT and CDR2 FQNNGV. Trimming pared 3 bases from V and 6 bases from J, leaving 9 bases between. CDR3 DNA sequence: TGTGCCAGCAGCTTCGGAGAACTCAATGAGCAGTTCTTC. It yields the protein CASSFGELNEQFF.

This sequence joins TRBV4-1 and TRBJ2-7, with 8 bases that match TRBD2. This CDR3 is 15 amino acids long. Germline V gives CDR1 MGHRA, CDR2 YSYEKL. Losses at the gene ends were 2 bases for V and 6 bases for J; bases not matched to a gene: 9. Here the CDR3 DNA reads TGCGCCAGCAGCCAATCGCCCGGGAGGGCCCCCGAGCAGTACTTC. Residues: CASSQSPGRAPEQYF.

The chain links TRBV13 to TRBJ2-7; weak D call: TRBD2 (7 bases). Germline-derived CDR1 and CDR2 are PRHDT and FYEKMQ (reference sequence). V was shortened by 8 bases and J by 4 bases, with 15 bases between the two germline ends. The CDR3 is 13 amino acids. CDR3 sequence (DNA): TGTGCCAGCCAGGGAGGGGGACGATACGAGCAGTACTTC. It specifies CASQGGGRYEQYF.

V usage is TRBV4-2 and J usage is TRBJ2-1; D perhaps matches TRBD2 (5 bases). The CDR3 is 11 amino acids. Trimming took off 8 bases at V and 6 bases at J, with 8 bases between the two ends. CDR1 LGHNA and CDR2 YNFKEQ come from the germline V gene. CDR3 in amino acids: CASGGSNEQFF. CDR3 sequence (DNA): TGTGCCAGCGGCGGGTCCAATGAGCAGTTCTTC.

V gene TRBV5-6 combines with J gene TRBJ1-1; 11 nucleotides agree with TRBD1. This CDR3 is 16 amino acids long. J was trimmed by 4 bases and V by 2 bases; bases with no gene match: 7. Germline assignment: CDR1 SGHDT and CDR2 YYEEEE. CDR3 residues: CASSFWTGGRSTEAFF. The CDR3 DNA is TGTGCCAGCAGCTTCTGGACAGGGGGCAGAAGCACTGAAGCTTTCTTT.

The chain links TRBV19 to TRBJ2-3; 9 bases are a match to TRBD1. Germline V gene data show CDR1 as LNHDA and CDR2 as SQIVND (reference sequence). Trimming at V came to 10 bases and at J to 6 bases, leaving 5 bases not matched to a gene. The CDR3 spans 12 residues. The DNA of the CDR3 is TGTGCCAACTGGGACAGGGACGATACGCAGTATTTT. Protein: CANWDRDDTQYF.